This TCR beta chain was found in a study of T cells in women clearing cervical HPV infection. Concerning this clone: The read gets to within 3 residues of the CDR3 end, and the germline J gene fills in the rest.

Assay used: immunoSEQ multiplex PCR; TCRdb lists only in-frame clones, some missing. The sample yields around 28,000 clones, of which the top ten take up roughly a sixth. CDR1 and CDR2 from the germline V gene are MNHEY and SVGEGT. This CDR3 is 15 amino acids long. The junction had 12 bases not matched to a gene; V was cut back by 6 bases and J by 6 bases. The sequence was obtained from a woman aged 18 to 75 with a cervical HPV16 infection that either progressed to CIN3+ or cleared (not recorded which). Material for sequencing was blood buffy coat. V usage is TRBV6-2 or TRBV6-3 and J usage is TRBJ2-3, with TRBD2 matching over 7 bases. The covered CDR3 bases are TGTGCCAGCAGCCGGGACTATCCGGATCTGGATACG. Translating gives CASSRDYPDLDT. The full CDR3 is CASSRDYPDLDTQYF.